This TCR beta chain emerged from a study of T cell repertoires in cytomegalovirus infection (dated 2019 in TCRdb). Regarding the research as a whole: Donor HLA type was relevant to the analysis, because carriage of CMV infection together with the matching HLA type was indicated by public TCR beta signatures. General conclusions and limits of the study: Carriers of CMV infection plus the relevant HLA type were discriminated by the cumulative frequency of public TCR beta family members in the study cohort and in an independent roughly 340-donor cohort. In the ex vivo response, HLA-C-restricted CMV-specific TCR beta clonotypes were dominant, and in two of eight donors the single most frequent clonotype came from this HLA-C-restricted group.

This clonotype was observed a handful of times. The antigen it binds to is not known. Base-call qualities are not available, and no considerably larger clone is one nucleotide away. The sample was run on an Illumina HiSeq 1500. TCRdb trimmed public reads at Q25 via fastp, called clones via MiXCR and kept in-frame beta chains. For every CDR3 protein sequence, its rows merge into one entry that carries the most common genes and DNA. For this sample the table gives about 230,000 distinct CDR3 sequences, of which approximately 7% were detected only once. The top ten hold about 6% of the sample. The V end loses 0 bases and the J end loses 0 bases, and a stretch of 12 bases separates them. Spanning cysteine to phenylalanine, the CDR3 consists of 17 amino acids. CDR3 DNA is the only sequence kept; it has 51 bases, read in frame from the first base. CDR1 MNHEY and CDR2 SVGEGT were looked up in the germline V gene.

Material: PBMCs. The origin of this receptor is a human donor in good health (CMV status not recorded). Some clones in this sample may be carry-over from other donors' samples. Recombination connected TRBV6-2 or TRBV6-3 to TRBJ2-1; the best D guess is TRBD2, with 5 bases matching. The DNA reads as follows: TGTGCCAGCAGTTACTCGACGAGGGAACCCTCCTACAATGAGCAGTTCTTC. Its protein product is CASSYSTREPSYNEQFF.